These 9 T cell receptor delta chains originate from one sample sequenced in a study of γδ T cells in repeated Plasmodium falciparum infection. Gammadelta T cells were flow-sorted from PBMC into Vgamma9/Vdelta2+ and Vdelta2-negative populations for bulk analysis. TCRdb called clones anew from the multiplex PCR reads with CATT. The sample shows over 90,000 delta-chain clones, approximately 0.96% of them seen only once. Sequenced: gamma-delta T cells from blood. The source of these receptors is a pool of human donors (malaria-infected and uninfected, not separated).

This clone was counted between two and nine times. The protein in TCRdb stems from a much larger clone and differs at residue 14 from this DNA's translation, likely a read error; here the protein is translated from the DNA. J is TRDJ1 and V is TRAV38-2/DV8; 8 bases are shared with TRDD2. Germline V gene sequence: CDR1 TSESDYY, CDR2 QEAYKQQN. The CDR3 has 23 amino acids. The trim removed 2 bases at V and 2 bases at J, leaving 29 bases unmatched. This chain's CDR3 is CAYRSKISFLDPTVGHGTDKLIF. As DNA, the CDR3 is TGTGCTTATAGGAGTAAGATTTCCTTCCTAGACCCTACTGTGGGACACGGGACCGATAAACTCATCTTT.

This clone came up a few times. A far larger clone is just one base off, so this is likely a read error. Distinct nucleotide sequences in the sample also encode this CDR3. CDR3 region: CALGEHEGIGTDKLIF. In DNA form, the CDR3 reads TGTGCTCTTGGGGAACATGAGGGAATAGGGACCGATAAACTCATCTTC. V and J are TRDV1 and TRDJ1, with a weak D call TRDD1 (5 bases). The CDR3 extends over 16 amino acids. CDR1 and CDR2 (germline): TSWWSYY, QGS.

This clone was detected a few times. The protein that TCRdb holds for this DNA derives from a much larger clone and differs from the translated DNA at residue 7, which likely indicates a read error; the protein shown here is translated from the DNA. This rearrangement joins TRDV1 to TRDJ1, with 12 bases that match TRDD3. The J gene was missing in TCRdb and was found by matching the end of the DNA to germline. Germline CDR1 and CDR2: TSWWSYY and QGS. Trimming at V came to 0 bases and at J to 5 bases, leaving 13 bases not matched to a gene. The CDR3 has 19 amino acids. CDR3 protein: CALGELDRILGDTGDKLIF. The CDR3 DNA sequence: TGTGCTCTTGGGGAACTGGACCGAATACTGGGGGATACCGGGGATAAACTCATCTTT.

To note about this clone: A far bigger clonotype differs at one base, so this is likely a read error. Other DNA sequences in this specimen translate into the identical CDR3. The chain has TRDV1 and TRDJ1; 8 nucleotides match TRDD3. This CDR3 comprises 19 residues. CDR1 TSWWSYY and CDR2 QGS come from the germline V gene. CDR3 region: CALGEPCLRTGGLTDKLIF. The CDR3 DNA is TGTGCCCTTGGGGAACCATGCCTACGGACTGGGGGCCTCACCGATAAACTCATCTTT.

Notes on this clone: The TCRdb protein comes from a much larger clone and disagrees with this DNA's translation at residue 18, likely due to a read error; the protein given here is derived from the DNA. The chain employs TRDV2 and TRDJ1; TRDD3 agrees at 13 bases. CDR1 and CDR2 (germline): GEAIGNYY, EKD. Trimming removed 0 bases from V and 14 bases from J; junction bases left unmatched: 29. The CDR3 sequence is 21 residues long. The CDR3 is CACDTDNWGIRVLPITPHRIF. CDR3 DNA: TGTGCCTGTGACACCGACAACTGGGGGATACGCGTCTTACCAATCACACCCCATCGGATCTTT.

The sample holds many counts of this clone. TCRdb's protein, taken from a much larger clone, differs from this DNA's translation at residue 17, likely owing to a read error; the protein displayed comes from the DNA. The chain carries TRDV1 and TRDJ1; 9 positions match TRDD3. The V gene's germline CDR1 is TSWWSYY and CDR2 QGS. The CDR3 extends over 19 amino acids. Written as DNA, the CDR3 is TGTGCTCTTGGGGAACATGACCGGTACTGGGGGACTTACACCGATAAACCCATCTTT. This translates into CALGEHDRYWGTYTDKPIF.

At least ten counts were recorded for this clone. The V gene is TRDV2, the J gene TRDJ1; the D gene is possibly TRDD3 (5 bases). The CDR3 totals 17 residues. V lost 0 bases to trimming and J lost 4 bases, with 20 bases between them. Looked up from germline, CDR1 is GEAIGNYY and CDR2 is EKD. CDR3 coding DNA: TGTGCCTGTGACACCGTTCAGGGGAGTTGGAATGGCGATAAACTCATCTTT. Translation: CACDTVQGSWNGDKLIF.

Comments on this clone: A far more abundant clone sits one base away, making this likely a read error. The identical CDR3 is also encoded by other nucleotide sequences in the sample. TRDV2 is the V gene, and the J gene was not called; the table's D call, TRDD3, has no DNA check behind it. Germline assignment: CDR1 GEAIGNYY and CDR2 EKD. The CDR3 contains 17 residues. The CDR3 region is CACDTVPTGGYTDKLIF. The CDR3 coding sequence is TGTGCCTGTGACACCGTCCCTACTGGGGGATACACCGATAAACTCATTTTT.

This clone turned up a few times. The protein given by TCRdb reflects a much larger clone and differs at residue 3 from this DNA's translation, likely from a read error; the protein shown is the DNA's translation. The chain is built from TRDV2 and TRDJ1, with TRDD3 matching 7 bases. No J gene was available from TCRdb, and it was assigned here by a germline match of the DNA. CDR1 GEAIGNYY and CDR2 EKD come from the germline V gene. There are 16 residues in the CDR3. CDR3: CARDTRAGGCDDKLIF. The DNA for the CDR3 is TGTGCCCGTGACACTCGGGCAGGGGGATGCGACGATAAACTCATCTTT.